This entry lists 5 T cell receptor beta chains sequenced from one sample in a study of T cell changes during pregnancy in multiple sclerosis (dated by TCRdb to between 2018 and 2020). The receptor library was made with the immunoSEQ multiplex PCR assay. Here the immuneACCESS table is served through TCRdb, limited to in-frame sequences with V and J called. Missing clones are a known gap in these copies; in checked studies unresolved V genes cover under half, and the rest lacks a known reason. For this sample the table gives some 130,000 clones, of which 96% were detected only once. 0.4% to 0.5% of the sample goes to the ten largest clones. Sequenced material: peripheral blood, taken after pregnancy. These receptors all come from a female donor with multiple sclerosis, enrolled in a pregnancy study.

V usage is TRBV5-1 and J usage is TRBJ2-1; a weak D match, TRBD1 (6 bases). This CDR3 has 14 residues. Germline V gene data show CDR1 as SGHRS and CDR2 as YFSETQ. Trimming pared 2 bases from V and 8 bases from J, leaving 14 bases between. The CDR3 protein is CASSFTGLPDEQFF. The CDR3 region has the DNA TGCGCCAGCAGCTTCACAGGGCTACCGGATGAGCAGTTCTTC.

The rearrangement joins TRBV16 to TRBJ2-1; D ambiguous. Germline values: CDR1 KGHSY, CDR2 FQNENV. The V and J ends lost 0 bases and 7 bases respectively, with 4 bases between them. The CDR3 runs 12 residues. CDR3: CASSQSSNEQFF. The CDR3 DNA reads TGTGCCAGCAGCCAATCGAGTAATGAGCAGTTCTTC.

The genes are TRBV4-2 and TRBJ1-5, with 8 bases matching TRBD1. Germline V gene sequence: CDR1 LGHNA, CDR2 YNFKEQ. V trimming: 3 bases; J trimming: 3 bases; junction bases outside the gene matches: 4. CDR3 size: 15 residues. The CDR3 sequence is CASSQGTGDNQPQHF. The CDR3 DNA is TGTGCCAGCAGCCAGGGGACAGGCGACAATCAGCCCCAGCATTTT.

The chain links TRBV6-1 to TRBJ2-5; 9 nucleotides match TRBD1. This CDR3 has 14 amino acids. The ends lost 7 bases at V and 1 base at J; junction bases unmatched: 4. Looked up from germline, CDR1 is MNHNS and CDR2 is SASEGT. The CDR3 region is CASNRGRFQETQYF. CDR3 sequence (DNA): TGTGCCAGCAACAGGGGGCGCTTCCAAGAGACCCAGTACTTC.

This chain uses TRBV5-1 with TRBJ2-1; 8 nucleotides align to TRBD2. The CDR3 covers 17 residues. V gave up 4 bases and J gave up 1 base; unmatched junction bases: 10. Germline assignment: CDR1 SGHRS and CDR2 YFSETQ. CDR3 bases: TGCGCCAGCAGCCAATCCCAGCGGGAGCCTTCCTACAATGAGCAGTTCTTC. It specifies CASSQSQREPSYNEQFF.